These 3 T cell receptor beta chains were all obtained from the same sample, sequenced in a study of T-cell reconstitution after alpha-beta-depleted transplantation in children. Preparation of the TCRbeta library involved a method that used unique molecular identifiers. TCRdb itself ran the PCR reads through MiXCR, one entry per CDR3 protein. The data show under 250,000 distinct CDR3 sequences, under 8.5% seen once. Sample: PBMCs, taken before TCRalphabeta/CD19-depleted stem cell transplant. The receptors were gathered from a boy aged 2-9 years with acute lymphoblastic leukemia, due to receive a stem cell transplant.

This clonotype was recorded many times. The chain links TRBV3-1 to TRBJ1-1; possible D gene TRBD1, 6 bases. CDR3 length equals 14 residues. The V and J ends lost 4 bases and 4 bases respectively, with 13 bases between them. Germline lookup yields CDR1 LGHDT and CDR2 YNNKEL (reference sequence). The CDR3 DNA reads TGTGCCAGCAGCCTACAGGGTCGGGCCACTGAAGCTTTCTTT. It is translated as CASSLQGRATEAFF.

The table lists this clonotype with a few counts. The J gene is TRBJ1-5, the V gene TRBV7-2; no definite D call. With 3 bases removed from V and 0 bases from J, the gap between germline ends came to 6 bases. This CDR3 contains 14 residues. Germline V gene sequence: CDR1 SGHTA, CDR2 FQGNSA. CDR3: CASSFSSSNQPQHF. CDR3 coding DNA: TGTGCCAGCAGCTTTTCATCTAGCAATCAGCCCCAGCATTTT. Full variable domain (missing parts from reference TRBV7-2 and TRBJ1-5): GAGVSQSPSNKVTEKGKDVELRCDPISGHTALYWYRQSLGQGLEFLIYFQGNSAPDKSGLPSDRFSAERTGGSVSTLTIQRTQQEDSAVYLCASSFSSSNQPQHFGDGTRLSIL.

This clonotype was counted many times. The J gene is TRBJ1-1, the V gene TRBV7-9; no clear D. V was trimmed by 5 bases and J by 4 bases, leaving 11 bases between them. CDR3 length: 13 residues. Germline V gene sequence: CDR1 SEHNR, CDR2 FQNEAQ (reference sequence). CDR3 amino acids: CASSAEAGTEAFF. The CDR3 DNA sequence: TGTGCCAGCAGCGCCGAGGCGGGCACTGAAGCTTTCTTT.